The 10 T cell receptor beta chains given below trace back to one sample, sequenced in a study of blood T cell repertoires in COVID-19. The data were produced by immunoSEQ multiplex PCR, yet TCRdb's version contains in-frame clones alone and is incomplete. The table lists about 120,000 clones, 75% to 90% of them singletons. Sequences were obtained from peripheral blood. The receptor source for this set is a woman aged 55 to 70 with COVID-19, enrolled during active disease.

This chain joins TRBV5-4 and TRBJ2-6; 10 positions agree with TRBD1. From germline, CDR1 is SGHNT and CDR2 YYREEE (reference sequence). V shed 4 bases and J 2 bases; nucleotides not matched to a gene: 6. The CDR3 spans 17 residues. The CDR3 reads CASSRQGAGAGANVLTF. The CDR3 DNA reads TGTGCCAGCAGCCGACAGGGGGCCGGTGCTGGGGCCAACGTCCTGACTTTC.

CDR3: CASSFTRAGETQYF. CDR3 nucleotide sequence: TGTGCCAGCAGCTTCACTAGGGCAGGCGAGACCCAGTACTTC. The genes are TRBV7-2 and TRBJ2-5; weak D call: TRBD2 (5 bases). Trimming shortened V by 3 bases and J by 5 bases, and 13 bases separated the two germline ends. Germline V lookup: CDR1 SGHTA, CDR2 FQGNSA. This CDR3 spans 14 amino acids.

The chain combines TRBV5-4 with TRBJ2-5, with D possibly matching TRBD2 (5 bases). This CDR3 is built from 16 residues. With 4 bases removed from V and 5 bases from J, the gap between germline ends came to 21 bases. Looked up from germline, CDR1 is SGHNT and CDR2 is YYREEE (reference sequence). This CDR3 reads CASSMNVGLEGETQYF. The CDR3 coding sequence is TGTGCCAGCAGCATGAACGTTGGTCTAGAGGGTGAGACCCAGTACTTC.

V gene TRBV10-3 combines with J gene TRBJ2-5, with D perhaps TRBD2 (5 bases). Germline V gives CDR1 ENHRY, CDR2 SYGVKD. V dropped 1 base and J dropped 1 base, with 13 bases sitting between them. The CDR3 has 16 amino acids. CDR3 DNA sequence: TGTGCCATCAGTGAGTTTCGTTCCGGGGTCCAAGAGACCCAGTACTTC. Amino acid sequence: CAISEFRSGVQETQYF.

The V and J genes are TRBV7-3 and TRBJ2-1, with TRBD2 matching 11 bases. After removal of 4 bases from V and 5 bases from J, the junction contained 4 bases not matched to a gene. This CDR3 is built from 15 residues. In germline, CDR1 is SGHTA, CDR2 FQGTGA. The CDR3 DNA is TGTGCCAGCAGCTCAATAGCGGGGGGGAACAATGAGCAGTTCTTC. Protein product: CASSSIAGGNNEQFF.

The chain recombines TRBV21-1 with TRBJ2-7; the listed D gene, TRBD1, was not tested against the DNA. TRBV21-1 is described as a pseudogene. This CDR3 region has 15 residues. CDR3 DNA sequence: TGTGCCAGCAGCAAAGCGGGACAGGGGACCCACGAGCAGTACTTC. Translating gives CASSKAGQGTHEQYF.

The chain recombines TRBV7-3 with TRBJ2-1, with 12 bases identical to TRBD2. The trim removed 5 bases at V and 10 bases at J, leaving 9 bases unmatched. Germline V gene lookup returns CDR1 SGHTA and CDR2 FQGTGA. The CDR3 has 15 amino acids. This CDR3 is CASSAPSGGEGEQFF. The CDR3 nucleotides are TGTGCCAGCAGCGCCCCTAGCGGGGGGGAGGGAGAGCAGTTCTTC.

V and J are TRBV4-1 and TRBJ1-2, with 10 positions matching TRBD1. Losses at the gene ends were 5 bases for V and 2 bases for J; bases not matched to a gene: 8. CDR3 length: 16 residues. Germline V CDR1 and CDR2: MGHRA, YSYEKL. CDR3 nucleotide sequence: TGCGCCAGCAGCAATTCGCCGGGACAGGGGAACTATGGCTACACCTTC. Protein: CASSNSPGQGNYGYTF.

The V and J genes are TRBV7-9 and TRBJ1-2, with D possibly matching TRBD1 (5 bases). Per the germline V gene, CDR1 is SEHNR and CDR2 is FQNEAQ (reference sequence). This CDR3 comprises 15 residues. Trimming stripped 7 bases from V and 5 bases from J, with 20 bases between. CDR3 coding DNA: TGTGCCAGCAAATTGGGGCAGGGACTTTTTTATGGCTACACCTTC. This encodes CASKLGQGLFYGYTF.

The chain uses TRBV4-3 and TRBJ2-2; a possible D gene is TRBD2 (5 bases). Per the germline V gene, CDR1 is LGHNA and CDR2 is YSLEER. The V end lost 4 bases, the J end lost 0 bases, and 24 bases lay between the germline ends. The CDR3 totals 20 residues. The CDR3 spells CASSPLAGRGPETNTGELFF. The CDR3 nucleotides are TGCGCCAGCAGCCCCTTGGCGGGTCGGGGTCCCGAAACGAACACCGGGGAGCTGTTTTTT.